This TCR beta chain was sequenced in a study of brain metastases from non-small cell lung cancer. Germline assignment: CDR1 KGHSH and CDR2 LQKENI. Trimming cost V 7 bases and J 2 bases, with 18 bases left between them. The CDR3 loop spans 16 amino acids. Measured with immunoSEQ multiplex PCR; TCRdb has only the in-frame clones, and not every one. Among about 700 clones listed, approximately 80% were seen once. Sequencing was performed on tissue from a brain metastasis. The chain uses TRBV18 and TRBJ2-1; D perhaps matches TRBD2 (6 bases). This clonotype originated in a donor at least 40 years old with non-small cell lung cancer. Here the CDR3 DNA reads TGTGCCAGCTTACCGTCCCCGGGGGAAACCTACAATGAGCAGTTCTTC. It specifies CASLPSPGETYNEQFF.